Here is one TCR beta chain with its context. Trimming removed 7 bases from V and 12 bases from J, with 28 bases in between. Germline V gene lookup returns CDR1 SQVTM and CDR2 ANQGSEA. The CDR3 length is 15 residues. Libraries were prepared by immunoSEQ multiplex PCR; TCRdb keeps only in-frame clonotypes and omits some of them. The table shows some 700,000 clones, with 88% occurring only once. This sample is part of a study of shared T cell receptors in the human thymus. These data were likewise used in another study, on human thymus T cells.

The source of this sequence is a boy under three years old with a congenital heart defect. The rearrangement uses TRBV29-1 and TRBJ2-1; possible D gene TRBD2, 6 bases. Sequenced: thymocytes. CDR3 bases: TGCAGCGCCCGCCACGGGGGTGCATGGACTTGGGTGCAGTTCTTC. It is translated as CSARHGGAWTWVQFF.